The clone carrying this T cell receptor beta chain appeared a single time. In germline, CDR1 is SGHRS, CDR2 YFSETQ. V lost 0 bases, J lost 2 bases, and 9 bases lay in between. The CDR3 totals 16 residues. Produced via immunoSEQ multiplex PCR; TCRdb's table is partial and in-frame only. The table shows over a million clones, with 60% to 80% occurring only once. The record originates from a study of shared clonotypes between healthy human individuals. V gene TRBV5-1 combines with J gene TRBJ2-6, with D unclear. The source is a man aged 18 to 30 in good health. Sequenced material: memory CD4+ T cells sorted from blood. As for subset: CD45RA-negative fraction. The CDR3 nucleotides read TGCGCCAGCAGCTTGGCTAGGGCAGCTGGGGCCAACGTCCTGACTTTC. Protein product: CASSLARAAGANVLTF.